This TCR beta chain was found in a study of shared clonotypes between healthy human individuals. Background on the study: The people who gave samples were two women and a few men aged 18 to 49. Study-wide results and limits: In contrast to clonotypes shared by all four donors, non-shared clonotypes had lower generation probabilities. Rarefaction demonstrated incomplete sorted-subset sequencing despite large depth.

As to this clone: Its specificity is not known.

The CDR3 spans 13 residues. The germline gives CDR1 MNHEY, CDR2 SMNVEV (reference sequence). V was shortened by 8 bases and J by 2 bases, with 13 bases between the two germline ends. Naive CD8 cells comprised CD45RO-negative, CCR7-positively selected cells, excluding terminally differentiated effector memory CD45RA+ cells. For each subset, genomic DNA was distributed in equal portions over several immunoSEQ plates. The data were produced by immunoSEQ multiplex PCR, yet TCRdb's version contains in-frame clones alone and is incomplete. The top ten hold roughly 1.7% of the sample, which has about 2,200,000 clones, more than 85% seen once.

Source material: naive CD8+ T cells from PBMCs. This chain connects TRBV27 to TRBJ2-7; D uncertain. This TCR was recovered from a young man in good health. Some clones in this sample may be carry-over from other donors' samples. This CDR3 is CASRTELTYEQYF. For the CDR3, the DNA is TGTGCCAGCCGGACGGAATTAACCTACGAGCAGTACTTC.